This passage covers 17 T cell receptor beta chains from one sample sequenced in a study of shared clonotypes between healthy human individuals. Data came from immunoSEQ multiplex PCR; TCRdb stores just in-frame clones and leaves some out. The sample includes 2 million to 2.5 million clones, approximately 96% seen only once; the top ten take approximately 0.13%. The sequenced material came from naive CD4+ T cells sorted from blood. Indicated subset: CD45RA+ positively selected. Every receptor here comes from a man aged 18 to 35 in good health.

The genes are TRBV2 and TRBJ2-7; no definite D call. The CDR3 spans 11 residues. The V gene's germline CDR1 is SNHLY and CDR2 FYNNEI. V lost 5 bases and J 3 bases, leaving 5 bases between the germline ends. CDR3 sequence reads: CASSIGYEQYF. For the CDR3, the DNA is TGTGCCAGCAGTATAGGCTACGAGCAGTACTTC.

The chain uses TRBV5-6 and TRBJ1-2; D is unclear. CDR3 size: 14 residues. The V gene lost 4 bases and the J gene lost 2 bases, with 12 bases spanning the gap. Per germline, CDR1 SGHDT and CDR2 YYEEEE. CDR3 sequence: CASSPVGYNYGYTF. The CDR3 bases are TGTGCCAGCAGCCCGGTAGGGTACAACTATGGCTACACCTTC.

The rearrangement links TRBV28 to TRBJ2-5; 8 bases match TRBD1. V dropped 2 bases and J dropped 7; count of bases not matched to a gene: 3. The CDR3 consists of 13 residues. From germline, CDR1 is MDHEN and CDR2 SYDVKM. CDR3 region: CASSLVTGGTQYF. DNA of the CDR3: TGTGCCAGCAGTTTAGTTACAGGGGGGACCCAGTACTTC.

The chain joins TRBV7-2 to TRBJ2-5; 13 bases fit TRBD2. The CDR3 consists of 14 residues. Trimming took 6 bases from V and 10 from J; bases not matched to a gene: 8. Germline loops: CDR1 SGHTA, CDR2 FQGNSA. CDR3 sequence: CASRPTSGGLNQYF. DNA of the CDR3: TGTGCCAGCAGACCGACTAGCGGGGGGCTCAACCAGTACTTC.

This chain links TRBV5-1 with TRBJ1-2, with TRBD1 matching 7 bases. The V and J ends lost 0 bases and 4 bases, in that order; junction bases with no gene match: 12. The CDR3 has 17 amino acids. Germline V gene data show CDR1 as SGHRS and CDR2 as YFSETQ. For the CDR3, the DNA is TGCGCCAGCAGCTTGGGGCCTATGGGACAGACCTTCTATGGCTACACCTTC. Its protein is CASSLGPMGQTFYGYTF.

In its sample, this clone was seen once. The chain is built from TRBV10-3 and TRBJ1-5; D is perhaps TRBD1 (5 bases). From germline, CDR1 is ENHRY and CDR2 SYGVKD. The V and J ends lost 8 bases and 7 bases respectively, with 15 bases between them. CDR3 size: 13 residues. The CDR3 is CAISSGPEQPQHF. The CDR3 DNA reads TGTGCCATCTCCTCAGGGCCGGAACAGCCCCAGCATTTT.

The chain is built from TRBV28 and TRBJ2-3, with unresolved D. The CDR3 spans 13 residues. Germline V CDR1 and CDR2: MDHEN, SYDVKM. The V gene lost 4 bases and the J gene lost 0 bases, with 5 bases spanning the gap. This CDR3 is CASSWRSTDTQYF. In DNA, the CDR3 is TGTGCCAGCAGTTGGCGGAGCACAGATACGCAGTATTTT.

This clone showed up just a few times. This chain uses TRBV9 with TRBJ1-1; 9 bases agree with TRBD1. The CDR3 loop spans 13 amino acids. Per germline, CDR1 SGDLS and CDR2 YYNGEE. Trimming cost V 3 bases and J 11 bases; bases outside gene matches: 8. This CDR3 reads CASSEGRDREAFF. The CDR3 nucleotides read TGTGCCAGCAGCGAGGGAAGGGACAGGGAGGCTTTCTTT.

The CDR3 protein is CASSPGTPFAELFF. The CDR3 nucleotides are TGTGCCAGCAGCCCCGGGACCCCATTTGCGGAGCTGTTTTTT. The chain carries TRBV6-5 and TRBJ2-2; D tentatively reads TRBD1 or TRBD2 (5 bases each). Germline assignment: CDR1 MNHEY and CDR2 SVGAGI. The germline V and J ends were trimmed by 6 bases and 10 bases, with 18 bases remaining between them. The CDR3 is 14 residues long.

This chain links TRBV30 with TRBJ2-1; a possible D gene is TRBD2 (5 bases). V lost 3 bases and J 6 bases, leaving 12 bases between the germline ends. This CDR3 has 13 residues. The germline V gene has CDR1 GTSNPN and CDR2 SVGIG (reference sequence). In DNA, the CDR3 is TGTGCCTGGAGACCGGCCGGGGTCAATGAGCAGTTCTTC. This sequence encodes CAWRPAGVNEQFF. Combining the CDR3 with reference TRBV30 and TRBJ2-1 gives the whole variable domain SQTIHQWPATLVQPVGSPLSLECTVEGTSNPNLYWYRQAAGRGLQLLFYSVGIGQISSEVPQNLSASRPQDRQFILSSKKLLLSDSGFYLCAWRPAGVNEQFFGPGTRLTVL.

The table lists this clone with a count of one. The chain employs TRBV7-3 and TRBJ2-1; weak D call: TRBD2 (6 bases). Trimming shortened V by 4 bases and J by 0 bases, and 16 bases separated the two germline ends. The germline gives CDR1 SGHTA, CDR2 FQGTGA. There are 17 residues in the CDR3. CDR3: CASSSTSLGGSYNEQFF. The CDR3 coding sequence is TGTGCCAGCAGCTCCACTAGCTTAGGAGGCTCCTACAATGAGCAGTTCTTC.

V and J are TRBV10-1 and TRBJ2-5, with 10 nucleotides matching TRBD2. This CDR3 has 16 amino acids. Trimming took 4 bases from V and 6 from J; bases not matched to a gene: 11. Per the germline V gene, CDR1 is WNHNN and CDR2 is SYGVQD (reference sequence). CDR3: CASSASLAGLGKTQYF. The CDR3 DNA reads TGCGCCAGCAGTGCATCACTAGCGGGGTTAGGAAAGACCCAGTACTTC.

The chain carries TRBV6-1 and TRBJ1-3; D ambiguous. The CDR3 has 15 residues. The ends were cut back, 8 bases at V and 0 bases at J, with 14 bases in the middle. Germline loops: CDR1 MNHNS, CDR2 SASEGT. CDR3: CASGWEVSSGNTIYF. CDR3 DNA: TGTGCCAGCGGATGGGAAGTGAGCTCTGGAAACACCATATATTTT.

The chain combines TRBV5-1 with TRBJ2-1; no definite D call. Germline loops: CDR1 SGHRS, CDR2 YFSETQ. V was clipped by 0 bases and J by 9 bases, with 13 bases between them. CDR3 length: 14 residues. CDR3 DNA sequence: TGCGCCAGCAGCTTGGGGTCTCAGTTGGGTGAGCAGTTCTTC. It codes for CASSLGSQLGEQFF.

The chain is built from TRBV5-1 and TRBJ2-5; TRBD1 is a possible D gene (5 bases). Trimming shortened V by 4 bases and J by 2 bases, and 9 bases separated the two germline ends. Per the germline V gene, CDR1 is SGHRS and CDR2 is YFSETQ. CDR3 length: 13 residues. The CDR3 bases are TGCGCCAGCAGCCTGACAGATCAAGAGACCCAGTACTTC. Protein: CASSLTDQETQYF.

V and J are TRBV5-4 and TRBJ2-7; tentatively, D is TRBD1 or TRBD2 (5 bases each). V was shortened by 0 bases and J by 2 bases, with 9 bases between the two germline ends. This CDR3 comprises 14 residues. Germline V gene sequence: CDR1 SGHNT, CDR2 YYREEE (reference sequence). The CDR3 region is CASSLGGTTYEQYF. The CDR3 DNA follows: TGTGCCAGCAGCTTGGGGGGGACCACCTACGAGCAGTACTTC.

The J gene is TRBJ1-2, the V gene TRBV5-6; D is undetermined. The CDR3 runs 13 residues. Trimming cost V 5 bases and J 0 bases, with 8 bases left between them. Germline V gene data show CDR1 as SGHDT and CDR2 as YYEEEE. CDR3 loop: CASREWTNYGYTF. The DNA of the CDR3 is TGTGCCAGCAGAGAGTGGACTAACTATGGCTACACCTTC.